This T cell receptor (beta chain) was captured by sequencing in a study of blood T cell repertoires in COVID-19. Turning to the study itself: Spain, Italy and the United States supplied samples that represented acute and convalescent COVID-19. The cDNA or gDNA used as material had been derived from T cells, B-cell-depleted T cells, or PBMCs.

During active infection, Seattle patients enrolled and were then monitored through disease. CDR3 size: 11 residues. V lost 6 bases and J 13 bases, leaving 10 bases between the germline ends. Per the original data handling: Amplification of reference gene primers provided the estimated nucleated cell counts. Sequenced by immunoSEQ multiplex PCR; TCRdb stores in-frame clones only, minus some. V, J and clone size derive from that table, while D and trimming were established from the DNA sequence. The sample has about 160,000 clones, 70% to 85% seen once; the top ten hold about 6.9%. This receptor was obtained from a man at least 80 years old with COVID-19, enrolled during active disease. This rearrangement joins TRBV12-3 or TRBV12-4 to TRBJ1-6; D ambiguous. The specimen was peripheral blood. CDR3 residues: CASSLGFPLHF. DNA for the CDR3: TGTGCCAGCAGCCTCGGGTTCCCCCTCCACTTT.